Sequencing of this TCR beta chain was carried out in a study of memory CD4+ T cells and cytomegalovirus serostatus. A single count supports this clone. Here immunoSEQ multiplex PCR was the method, and the copy in TCRdb shows in-frame clones only, minus some. The data contain approximately 46,000 clones, about 70% of them singletons. Single viable CD3+CD4+CD8-CD45RO+ cells were sorted as the memory CD4+ T cells. V was cut by 3 bases and J by 5 bases, with 14 bases left in between. The length of the CDR3 is 14 residues. Germline CDR1 and CDR2: ENHRY and SYGVKD. The rearrangement joins TRBV10-3 to TRBJ2-7, with a possible D match to TRBD1 (6 bases). The source material was memory CD4+ T cells from blood. This TCR came from an adult in good health and CMV-seropositive. The CDR3 sequence is CAISDQTGSHEQYF. The CDR3 bases are TGTGCCATCAGTGACCAGACAGGAAGCCACGAGCAGTACTTC.